This TCR beta chain was obtained from a study of blood T cell repertoires in COVID-19. About the study: PBMCs, B-cell-depleted T cells, or T cells were the source of the cDNA or gDNA that made up the material.

In assigning cohorts, the study relied on participant-reported clinical history. In the authors' workflow: The authors estimated nucleated cell counts from reference gene primer amplification. Repertoires were generated with immunoSEQ multiplex PCR, while TCRdb's copy carries only in-frame clones and drops some. V and J calls and clone size are those listed in that table; D and trimming were worked out from the DNA. The sample has a few hundred thousand clones, around 91% seen once. This clone appeared a few times. Other DNA sequences in this sample translate to the same CDR3. The sequence was collected from a woman aged 18-29 years with acute COVID-19. The sequencing sample was made of PBMCs or T cells enriched from blood (not recorded which).

DNA of the CDR3: TGTGCCAGCAGCCCAGGGACTAGCGGGACCTACGAGCAGTACTTC. As protein: CASSPGTSGTYEQYF. J is TRBJ2-7 and V is TRBV5-4; 13 bases align to TRBD2. Trimming removed 4 bases from V and 2 bases from J; junction bases left unmatched: 3. CDR1 SGHNT and CDR2 YYREEE come from the germline V gene (reference sequence). This CDR3 contains 15 residues. The variable domain in full, with the rest retrieved from reference TRBV5-4 and TRBJ2-7, is ETGVTQSPTHLIKTRGQQVTLRCSSQSGHNTVSWYQQALGQGPQFIFQYYREEENGRGNFPPRFSGLQFPNYSSELNVNALELDDSALYLCASSPGTSGTYEQYFGPGTRLTVT.